Sequencing of this TCR beta chain was carried out in a study of blood T cell repertoires in COVID-19. For the study at large: Nucleic acid was either cDNA or gDNA, and it came from T cells, B-cell-depleted T cells, or PBMCs.

Per germline, CDR1 SGHRS and CDR2 YFSETQ. Trimming took 4 bases from V and 7 from J; bases not matched to a gene: 7. This CDR3 has 15 amino acids. Sequenced by immunoSEQ multiplex PCR; TCRdb stores in-frame clones only, minus some. The data show fewer than 450,000 clones, 90% to 95% seen once. This receptor was taken from a woman aged 18-29 years who had recovered from COVID-19. Material for sequencing was peripheral blood. This sequence joins TRBV5-1 and TRBJ1-6, with 8 nucleotides matching TRBD1. The CDR3 protein is CASSPQGAQNSPLHF. In DNA form, the CDR3 reads TGCGCCAGCAGCCCCCAGGGGGCCCAAAATTCACCCCTCCACTTT.